This record concerns one T cell receptor (beta chain) sequence. The PCR had 60 Vbeta and 13 Jbeta primers. TCRdb keeps only in-frame clones here, not all; method: immunoSEQ multiplex PCR. Of more than 85,000 clones in the sample, less than 85% were seen once. These data originate in a study of cytomegalovirus exposure and HLA in healthy donors. Study-wide background: Early released data had 65 million to 100 million unique TCRs, all coming from HLA-typed donors.

The source material was PBMCs. The receptor was isolated from a man between 40 and 49 years old in good health and CMV-seropositive.

In DNA form, the CDR3 reads TGTGCCAGCAGCCTTACTAGATACAATGAGCAGTTCTTC. Protein: CASSLTRYNEQFF. The chain joins TRBV6-1 to TRBJ2-1; D may be TRBD2 (5 bases). Trimming removed 6 bases from V and 4 bases from J, with 10 bases in between. The CDR3 is 13 amino acids. Germline V gene data show CDR1 as MNHNS and CDR2 as SASEGT.